Presented here are 32 T cell receptor beta chains from one specimen sequenced in a study of T-cell memory formation after mild COVID-19. Using its own MiXCR run on the 5' RACE reads, TCRdb lists one record per CDR3 protein. The sample shows fewer than 700,000 distinct CDR3 sequences, more than 15% of them seen only once. The material sequenced was PBMCs or a T cell subset sorted from them (not recorded which). Receptors were obtained from an adult woman who had mild COVID-19 (a few samples of this study predate the infection). Cell type and time point are not known.

This clonotype was observed a handful of times. The rearrangement uses TRBV4-1 and TRBJ2-4, with TRBD1 identical over 9 bases. V shed 4 bases, J shed 6 bases, and the junction held 7 bases outside the gene matches. Germline V CDR1 and CDR2: MGHRA, YSYEKL. CDR3 length: 15 amino acids. CDR3 sequence: CASSLEGQGANIQYF. DNA for the CDR3: TGCGCCAGCAGCCTCGAGGGACAGGGTGCAAACATTCAGTACTTC.

This clonotype was seen more than once but under ten times. The rearrangement links TRBV7-6 to TRBJ2-2; D remains unclear. This CDR3 spans 15 amino acids. Germline CDR1 and CDR2: SGHVS and FNYEAQ. Trimming removed 1 base from V and 4 bases from J, with 10 bases in between. The CDR3 bases are TGTGCCAGCAGCTTAGGCGGATTCGGCACCGGGGAGCTGTTTTTT. This sequence encodes CASSLGGFGTGELFF. The full variable domain, rest sourced from reference TRBV7-6 and TRBJ2-2, is GAGVSQSPRYKVTKRGQDVALRCDPISGHVSLYWYRQALGQGPEFLTYFNYEAQQDKSGLPNDRFSAERPEGSISTLTIQRTEQRDSAMYRCASSLGGFGTGELFFGEGSRLTVL.

The chain is built from TRBV12-3 or TRBV12-4 and TRBJ1-2, with D tentatively TRBD1 (5 bases). V lost 0 bases and J 7 bases, leaving 15 bases between the germline ends. The length of the CDR3 is 15 residues. The CDR3 DNA follows: TGTGCCAGCAGTTTAGCGGGGCAGGCAGGAGGTGGCTACACCTTC. The encoded protein is CASSLAGQAGGGYTF.

The CDR3 coding sequence is TGTGCCAGTAGTATTAGGACGCTGTACAATGAGCAGTTCTTC. It encodes CASSIRTLYNEQFF. The chain is built from TRBV19 and TRBJ2-1; D gene uncertain. CDR3 size: 14 residues. V was clipped by 3 bases and J by 4 bases, with 10 bases between them. From germline, CDR1 is LNHDA and CDR2 SQIVND (reference sequence).

This clonotype appeared a few times. The chain joins TRBV24-1 to TRBJ2-2; 8 bases fit TRBD2. The CDR3 spans 14 residues. The germline V gene has CDR1 KGHDR and CDR2 SFDVKD. V lost 8 bases and J lost 4; bases outside the gene matches: 5. The CDR3 DNA reads as TGTGCCACCATGCCGGGAGGGACCACCGGGGAGCTGTTTTTT. This translates into CATMPGGTTGELFF.

This clonotype was found many times. The J gene is TRBJ2-1, the V gene TRBV20-1, with 11 bases that match TRBD2. This CDR3 is 14 amino acids long. Germline loops: CDR1 DFQATT, CDR2 SNEGSKA (reference sequence). CDR3 bases: TGCTCCTCCTCACCGGGACTAGCGGTCGGTGAGCAGTTCTTC. Translation gives CSSSPGLAVGEQFF.

This clonotype was detected only a few times. The chain recombines TRBV2 with TRBJ2-7; D not certain. The ends were cut back, 4 bases at V and 6 bases at J, with 13 bases in the middle. There are 13 residues in the CDR3. Germline V CDR1 and CDR2: SNHLY, FYNNEI. Here the CDR3 reads CASSVLTTGEQYF. As DNA, the CDR3 is TGTGCCAGCAGTGTGTTAACAACCGGCGAGCAGTACTTC.

The rearrangement uses TRBV12-3 or TRBV12-4 and TRBJ2-5; D remains unclear. V was clipped by 8 bases and J by 2 bases, with 15 bases between them. This CDR3 is 14 amino acids long. DNA of the CDR3: TGTGCCAGCCAGCACCAGACGAGACAAGAGACCCAGTACTTC. This translates into CASQHQTRQETQYF.

J is TRBJ1-4 and V is TRBV5-1; D remains ambiguous. Per the germline V gene, CDR1 is SGHRS and CDR2 is YFSETQ. The CDR3 is 17 amino acids. V was shortened by 4 bases and J by 0 bases, with 16 bases between the two germline ends. CDR3 DNA: TGCGCCAGCAGCCTAGGACCTCCTAGTGCAACTAATGAAAAACTGTTTTTT. Its translation: CASSLGPPSATNEKLFF.

The rearrangement links TRBV7-9 to TRBJ1-1; D not certain. The CDR3 consists of 14 residues. Trimming cost V 1 base and J 5 bases, with 11 bases left between them. CDR1 and CDR2 from the germline V gene are SEHNR and FQNEAQ (reference sequence). The CDR3 DNA reads as TGTGCCAGCAGCTTAGTTGGGATGGGGACTGAAGCTTTCTTT. It is translated as CASSLVGMGTEAFF.

This clonotype was observed a handful of times. The gene calls are TRBV25-1 and TRBJ2-4; D remains unclear. The CDR3 extends over 11 amino acids. The germline V gene encodes CDR1 MGHDK and CDR2 SYGVNS. V was cut by 1 base and J by 9 bases, with 4 bases left in between. CDR3 loop: CASSEFGIQYF. In DNA form, the CDR3 reads TGTGCCAGCAGTGAATTCGGCATTCAGTACTTC.

There are a few counts of this clonotype. The chain links TRBV24-1 to TRBJ2-3, with TRBD2 as a possible D gene (5 bases). Germline lookup yields CDR1 KGHDR and CDR2 SFDVKD. V was pared by 3 bases and J by 4 bases, with 7 bases between. The CDR3 covers 13 residues. Written as DNA, the CDR3 is TGTGCCACCAGTGATCCGGAGGCAGATACGCAGTATTTT. Residues: CATSDPEADTQYF.

This clonotype has just a few counts. The V call is TRBV29-1, the J call TRBJ2-1; TRBD1 agrees at 9 bases. Losses at the gene ends were 7 bases for V and 6 bases for J; bases not matched to a gene: 7. CDR1 is SQVTM, CDR2 ANQGSEA, per germline. The CDR3 is 13 amino acids. The CDR3 DNA reads TGCAGCGCACAGGGGGCGGGAGTCAATGAGCAGTTCTTC. This codes for CSAQGAGVNEQFF.

This clonotype was seen repeatedly, ten times or more. This chain connects TRBV7-2 to TRBJ1-2; D is undetermined. Germline V lookup: CDR1 SGHTA, CDR2 FQGNSA. The V end lost 1 base, the J end lost 8 bases, and 17 bases lay between the germline ends. CDR3 length: 15 amino acids. The chain's CDR3 is CASSLGQDAALGYTF. The CDR3 region has the DNA TGTGCCAGCAGCTTAGGGCAGGACGCTGCACTCGGCTACACCTTC. The complete variable domain, with remaining parts taken from reference TRBV7-2 and TRBJ1-2, reads GAGVSQSPSNKVTEKGKDVELRCDPISGHTALYWYRQSLGQGLEFLIYFQGNSAPDKSGLPSDRFSAERTGGSVSTLTIQRTQQEDSAVYLCASSLGQDAALGYTFGSGTRLTVV.

This chain links TRBV20-1 with TRBJ1-6; a weak D match, TRBD1 (6 bases). There are 14 residues in the CDR3. Germline-derived CDR1 and CDR2 are DFQATT and SNEGSKA (reference sequence). Trimming cost V 4 bases and J 6 bases, with 13 bases left between them. CDR3 in amino acids: CSAKEDSVNSPLHF. DNA of the CDR3: TGCAGTGCTAAGGAGGACAGCGTTAATTCACCCCTCCACTTT.

The V gene is TRBV6-5, the J gene TRBJ2-5; 12 bases agree with TRBD2. CDR3 length: 15 amino acids. CDR1 and CDR2 from the germline V gene are MNHEY and SVGAGI. V was clipped by 4 bases and J by 5 bases; unmatched bases: 5. The CDR3 spells CASSLLAGGMETQYF. CDR3 coding DNA: TGTGCCAGCAGTTTGCTAGCGGGAGGGATGGAGACCCAGTACTTC.

V is TRBV6-5 and J is TRBJ2-5, with D tentatively TRBD1 or TRBD2 (5 bases each). Trimming shortened V by 0 bases and J by 4 bases, and 9 bases separated the two germline ends. Germline CDR1 is MNHEY and CDR2 is SVGAGI. CDR3 size: 14 residues. The CDR3 protein is CASSYSGTGETQYF. The DNA for the CDR3 is TGTGCCAGCAGTTACTCCGGGACCGGAGAGACCCAGTACTTC.

This chain joins TRBV27 and TRBJ2-3, with no clear D. CDR3 length equals 15 residues. Germline CDR1 and CDR2: MNHEY and SMNVEV (reference sequence). V was pared by 3 bases and J by 2 bases, with 12 bases between. The CDR3 DNA reads TGTGCCAGCAGTTTCCTCTTGACGAACACAGATACGCAGTATTTT. The encoded protein is CASSFLLTNTDTQYF.

The V and J genes are TRBV29-1 and TRBJ1-3, with 8 bases lining up with TRBD1. Looked up from germline, CDR1 is SQVTM and CDR2 is ANQGSEA. V dropped 5 bases and J dropped 0; count of bases not matched to a gene: 6. The CDR3 spans 15 residues. CDR3 residues: CSVLTGVGSGNTIYF. The CDR3 DNA sequence: TGCAGCGTTTTGACAGGGGTTGGCTCTGGAAACACCATATATTTT.

The rearrangement links TRBV11-2 to TRBJ2-7; TRBD1 is a possible D gene (6 bases). The CDR3 extends over 15 amino acids. Looked up from germline, CDR1 is SGHAT and CDR2 is FQNNGV. Trimming removed 0 bases at V and 2 bases at J, with 11 bases between. CDR3: CASSLDYRVAYEQYF. The CDR3 DNA follows: TGTGCCAGCAGCTTAGATTACAGGGTCGCCTACGAGCAGTACTTC.

The chain couples TRBV20-1 to TRBJ2-1; 8 bases are a match to TRBD2. V shed 8 bases and J 5 bases; nucleotides not matched to a gene: 11. Germline V gene lookup returns CDR1 DFQATT and CDR2 SNEGSKA (reference sequence). The CDR3 spans 14 residues. The CDR3 region has the DNA TGCAGTCCGGGGAGGGGCGGGGGGCACAATGAGCAGTTCTTC. Translation: CSPGRGGGHNEQFF.

The gene calls are TRBV19 and TRBJ2-1; TRBD2 matches 16 bases. V lost 5 bases to trimming and J lost 6 bases; unmatched junction nucleotides: 7. Germline-derived CDR1 and CDR2 are LNHDA and SQIVND (reference sequence). CDR3 length: 17 residues. CDR3 protein: CASSSPGLAGGPNEQFF. In nucleotides, the CDR3 is TGTGCCAGTAGTTCCCCGGGACTAGCGGGAGGGCCCAATGAGCAGTTCTTC. Full variable domain (missing parts from reference TRBV19 and TRBJ2-1): DGGITQSPKYLFRKEGQNVTLSCEQNLNHDAMYWYRQDPGQGLRLIYYSQIVNDFQKGDIAEGYSVSREKKESFPLTVTSAQKNPTAFYLCASSSPGLAGGPNEQFFGPGTRLTVL.

The rearrangement uses TRBV24-1 and TRBJ2-5; D unresolved. Trimming stripped 1 base from V and 10 bases from J, with 6 bases between. The CDR3 is 11 amino acids. Germline V CDR1 and CDR2: KGHDR, SFDVKD. CDR3: CATSDFWGQYF. The CDR3 nucleotides read TGTGCCACCAGTGATTTTTGGGGCCAGTACTTC.

The chain carries TRBV5-1 and TRBJ2-3, with D tentatively TRBD2 (5 bases). CDR1 and CDR2 (germline): SGHRS, YFSETQ. This CDR3 has 16 residues. The V end was cut by 0 bases, the J end by 2 bases, with 13 bases between. The chain's CDR3 is CASSLDIRGSTDTQYF. DNA for the CDR3: TGCGCCAGCAGCTTGGATATACGGGGATCCACAGATACGCAGTATTTT.

DNA of the CDR3: TGCAGCGTTGCCGCCGGGGGCTCCTACAATGAGCAGTTCTTC. It yields the protein CSVAAGGSYNEQFF. The rearrangement joins TRBV29-1 to TRBJ2-1; tentative D call: TRBD2 (6 bases). Germline assignment: CDR1 SQVTM and CDR2 ANQGSEA. There are 14 residues in the CDR3. V dropped 4 bases and J dropped 0 bases, with 10 bases sitting between them.

This clonotype has more than one count but fewer than ten. The chain recombines TRBV5-1 with TRBJ1-2; a possible D gene is TRBD1 (5 bases). Germline loops: CDR1 SGHRS, CDR2 YFSETQ. Trimming took 3 bases from V and 5 from J, leaving 14 bases between them. The CDR3 is 14 residues long. The CDR3 region is CASSSGTGGYGYTF. Written as DNA, the CDR3 is TGCGCCAGCAGCTCCGGGACCGGAGGATATGGCTACACCTTC.

The chain couples TRBV5-1 to TRBJ2-7, with 7 bases identical to TRBD1. From germline, CDR1 is SGHRS and CDR2 YFSETQ. The V segment lost 4 bases and the J segment 5 bases; nucleotides outside the gene matches: 12. This CDR3 region has 15 residues. The CDR3 loop is CASSGTGASLNEQYF. In DNA, the CDR3 is TGCGCCAGCAGCGGTACAGGGGCCAGCTTGAACGAGCAGTACTTC.

This clonotype has only a few counts. J is TRBJ2-7 and V is TRBV29-1; 9 bases are shared with TRBD1. The CDR3 extends over 13 amino acids. The trim removed 4 bases at V and 5 bases at J, leaving 6 bases unmatched. Germline V lookup: CDR1 SQVTM, CDR2 ANQGSEA. The chain's CDR3 is CSVGRQGVHEQYF. Here the CDR3 DNA reads TGCAGCGTTGGGAGACAGGGGGTCCACGAGCAGTACTTC.

This clonotype was detected many times. The genes are TRBV20-1 and TRBJ2-5; D gene unclear. This CDR3 is 12 amino acids long. Germline V gene sequence: CDR1 DFQATT, CDR2 SNEGSKA (reference sequence). The V end was cut by 3 bases, the J end by 4 bases, with 9 bases between. CDR3 protein: CSASLQRETQYF. The CDR3 DNA reads as TGCAGTGCTAGTTTACAGAGAGAGACCCAGTACTTC.

This clonotype has more than one count but fewer than ten. The chain couples TRBV30 to TRBJ2-7; D remains ambiguous. Germline CDR1 reads GTSNPN; CDR2 reads SVGIG (reference sequence). Trimming cost V 5 bases and J 1 base, with 12 bases left between them. The CDR3 spans 13 residues. CDR3 sequence reads: CAWDRTRSYEQYF. DNA of the CDR3: TGTGCCTGGGATAGAACCCGTTCCTACGAGCAGTACTTC. Looking up the rest from reference TRBV30 and TRBJ2-7 gives the full variable domain: SQTIHQWPATLVQPVGSPLSLECTVEGTSNPNLYWYRQAAGRGLQLLFYSVGIGQISSEVPQNLSASRPQDRQFILSSKKLLLSDSGFYLCAWDRTRSYEQYFGPGTRLTVT.

This clonotype was seen a handful of times. The chain employs TRBV7-3 and TRBJ2-2, with 10 bases fitting TRBD2. The V and J ends lost 5 bases and 5 bases, in that order; junction bases with no gene match: 20. The germline CDR1 and CDR2 sequences are SGHTA and FQGTGA. This CDR3 spans 20 amino acids. The CDR3 DNA follows: TGTGCCAGCAGCCCAACCCCCCGAAAAGGACTAGCGGCATTGACCGGGGAGCTGTTTTTT. Translation: CASSPTPRKGLAALTGELFF.

This clonotype was counted a few times. The genes are TRBV4-1 and TRBJ2-2; tentative D call: TRBD1 (6 bases). This CDR3 is 20 amino acids long. V gave up 0 bases and J gave up 5 bases, with 25 bases separating them. CDR1 and CDR2 (germline): MGHRA, YSYEKL. The CDR3: CASSQDGLSLGAGGTGELFF. The CDR3 DNA reads as TGCGCCAGCAGCCAAGATGGTCTCAGCTTGGGGGCCGGTGGGACCGGGGAGCTGTTTTTT.